This T cell receptor (beta chain) was recovered during a study of blood T cells in healthy people across ages. The CDR3 extends over 13 amino acids. CDR1 and CDR2 (germline): DFQATT, SNEGSKA (reference sequence). Trimming removed 6 bases from V and 4 bases from J, with 15 bases in between. This clonotype was found a few times. A second 7 to 11 cycle PCR used barcoded and J-beta primers. TCRdb independently ran MiXCR on the 5' RACE reads; one entry per CDR3 protein. This table holds over 600,000 distinct CDR3 sequences, roughly 21% found once. This clonotype originated in a man between 65 and 80 years old in good health. V usage is TRBV20-1 and J usage is TRBJ1-2; TRBD1 is a possible D gene (6 bases). The sequencing input was blood. CDR3 residues: CSAKGQEGYGYTF. The CDR3 DNA reads TGCAGTGCAAAGGGACAAGAAGGCTATGGCTACACCTTC.